These 28 T cell receptor beta chains originate from one sample sequenced in a study of read filtering for tumor transcriptome and immune sequencing. The library was built from 400 ng RNA with molecular barcoded adaptors for alpha/delta and beta/gamma chains. TCRdb re-derived calls from the reads in MiXCR, one entry per CDR3 protein. The table has approximately 43,000 distinct CDR3 sequences, 13% seen once. Sequencing used a population of CD138-negative cells sorted from bone marrow. Source of these receptors: a donor older than 35 with multiple myeloma.

Worth noting for this clonotype: A much larger clone lies a single base off, so this may be a read error. This chain joins TRBV19 and TRBJ2-1, with 11 bases identical to TRBD2. Germline loops: CDR1 LNHDA, CDR2 SQIVND (reference sequence). CDR3 size: 15 residues. Here the CDR3 reads CASSTLAGGHKEQFF. The CDR3, as DNA: TGTGCCAGTAGTACCCTAGCGGGGGGACACAAGGAGCAGTTCTTC.

Many counts were recorded for this clonotype. The J gene is TRBJ2-4, the V gene TRBV7-2, with a weak D call TRBD2 (5 bases). Germline V lookup: CDR1 SGHTA, CDR2 FQGNSA. The CDR3 is 18 amino acids. Trimming removed 5 bases from V and 1 base from J, with 21 bases in between. CDR3 in DNA: TGTGCCAGCAGCCGGATAGTCGGTGGGAGAGAGGCCAAAAACATTCAGTACTTC. Protein product: CASSRIVGGREAKNIQYF.

This clonotype has at least ten counts. This rearrangement joins TRBV7-9 to TRBJ2-7; 10 bases fit TRBD1. V dropped 4 bases and J dropped 0; count of bases not matched to a gene: 3. This CDR3 region has 15 residues. The germline V gene encodes CDR1 SEHNR and CDR2 FQNEAQ (reference sequence). CDR3 in amino acids: CASSSDRGNSYEQYF. The CDR3 DNA follows: TGTGCCAGCAGCTCGGACAGGGGGAACTCCTACGAGCAGTACTTC.

V usage is TRBV5-1 and J usage is TRBJ1-6; possible D gene TRBD1, 5 bases. Germline V gene lookup returns CDR1 SGHRS and CDR2 YFSETQ. This CDR3 contains 15 residues. Trimming removed 3 bases from V and 3 bases from J, with 10 bases in between. CDR3 sequence reads: CASSWDVGYNSPLHF. The DNA for the CDR3 is TGCGCCAGCAGCTGGGACGTTGGCTATAATTCACCCCTCCACTTT.

This clonotype was counted at least ten times. V gene TRBV29-1 combines with J gene TRBJ2-1, with D uncertain. The V end was cut by 2 bases, the J end by 3 bases, with 11 bases between. CDR3 length: 14 amino acids. Germline V lookup: CDR1 SQVTM, CDR2 ANQGSEA. As DNA, the CDR3 is TGCAGCGTTGAAAGAGAGGAGCGCTACAATGAGCAGTTCTTC. This encodes CSVEREERYNEQFF.

J is TRBJ2-5 and V is TRBV29-1, with D possibly matching TRBD1 (6 bases). This CDR3 is 14 amino acids long. Per germline, CDR1 SQVTM and CDR2 ANQGSEA. V was cut by 1 base and J by 6 bases, with 15 bases left in between. The CDR3 here is CSVEAPGHRKTQYF. The CDR3 DNA sequence: TGCAGCGTTGAAGCCCCGGGACATAGGAAGACCCAGTACTTC.

There are many counts of this clonotype. The rearrangement uses TRBV5-4 and TRBJ2-2; D unresolved. Germline lookup yields CDR1 SGHNT and CDR2 YYREEE (reference sequence). The CDR3 loop spans 15 amino acids. Trimming removed 0 bases from V and 2 bases from J, with 8 bases in between. Written as DNA, the CDR3 is TGTGCCAGCAGCTTGGGTTGGGTTAACACCGGGGAGCTGTTTTTT. Translated: CASSLGWVNTGELFF.

This clonotype was seen ten or more times. CDR3 sequence (DNA): TGTGCCAGTAGCTCAACAGGGAGCTCCTACAATGAGCAGTTCTTC. Residues: CASSSTGSSYNEQFF. The V call is TRBV19, the J call TRBJ2-1; D perhaps matches TRBD1 (6 bases). From germline, CDR1 is LNHDA and CDR2 SQIVND (reference sequence). The CDR3 has 15 amino acids. V was clipped by 6 bases and J by 0 bases, with 12 bases between them.

This clonotype was counted at least ten times. The chain is built from TRBV20-1 and TRBJ2-7, with D tentatively TRBD1 (8 bases). CDR1 and CDR2 (germline): DFQATT, SNEGSKA (reference sequence). CDR3 length: 15 amino acids. V was cut by 5 bases and J by 3 bases, with 20 bases left in between. CDR3 region: CSALTGGTGLYEQYF. The CDR3 coding sequence is TGCAGTGCTTTGACCGGGGGGACAGGTCTCTACGAGCAGTACTTC.

Regarding this clonotype: A much larger clonotype is one base distant, so this may be a read error. Without the conserved terminal phenylalanine or tryptophan, this CDR3 likely stems from a read error. The gene calls are TRBV7-9 and TRBJ2-3; a weak D match, TRBD2 (5 bases). The germline V and J ends were trimmed by 4 bases and 6 bases, with 14 bases remaining between them. Germline loops: CDR1 SEHNR, CDR2 FQNEAQ (reference sequence). This CDR3 has 14 amino acids. The CDR3 spells CASSYRDIFDTQYS. The DNA of the CDR3 is TGTGCCAGCAGCTACCGGGATATCTTCGATACGCAGTATTCT.

At least ten counts were recorded for this clonotype. The V call is TRBV24-1, the J call TRBJ2-1; unclear D gene. This CDR3 is built from 12 residues. In germline, CDR1 is KGHDR, CDR2 SFDVKD. V dropped 10 bases and J dropped 4 bases, with 10 bases sitting between them. The CDR3 DNA reads TGTGCCACTGCTGACCGTTACAATGAGCAGTTCTTC. Amino acids: CATADRYNEQFF.

This clonotype was seen repeatedly, ten times or more. This chain links TRBV7-9 with TRBJ2-7; D not resolved. Germline V gene data show CDR1 as SEHNR and CDR2 as FQNEAQ (reference sequence). CDR3 length: 11 residues. V lost 4 bases to trimming and J lost 4 bases, with 5 bases between them. As DNA, the CDR3 is TGTGCCAGCAGCTCCGCGTACGAGCAGTACTTC. This gives the protein CASSSAYEQYF.

Ten or more counts support this clonotype. This sequence joins TRBV5-1 and TRBJ2-5, with D hard to call. Germline-derived CDR1 and CDR2 are SGHRS and YFSETQ. Trimming pared 4 bases from V and 4 bases from J, leaving 11 bases between. The CDR3 has 13 amino acids. CDR3 coding DNA: TGCGCCAGCAGCCTGATCTTCGGAGAGACCCAGTACTTC. This gives the protein CASSLIFGETQYF.

This chain links TRBV29-1 with TRBJ2-5, with 8 bases matching TRBD1. V lost 4 bases, J lost 10 bases, and 20 bases stayed unmatched. The CDR3 is made up of 16 amino acids. The germline V gene has CDR1 SQVTM and CDR2 ANQGSEA. Here the CDR3 reads CSVVLLDRVQVEGQYF. In DNA form, the CDR3 reads TGCAGCGTTGTGCTCTTGGACAGGGTCCAGGTCGAGGGCCAGTACTTC.

The chain recombines TRBV19 with TRBJ2-5, with 8 bases matching TRBD2. This CDR3 has 14 amino acids. Germline-derived CDR1 and CDR2 are LNHDA and SQIVND (reference sequence). The J segment lost 6 bases and the V segment lost 5 bases, leaving 8 bases of the junction unmatched. The CDR3 DNA follows: TGTGCCAGTAGTCAGCGGGAGAGGGGAAAGACCCAGTACTTC. It is translated as CASSQRERGKTQYF.

Many counts were recorded for this clonotype. The V and J genes are TRBV7-9 and TRBJ2-3; TRBD1 agrees at 11 bases. Germline lookup yields CDR1 SEHNR and CDR2 FQNEAQ (reference sequence). This CDR3 is 14 amino acids long. V was pared by 6 bases and J by 3 bases, with 2 bases of the junction left unmatched. The CDR3 here is CASSGQGATDTQYF. CDR3 nucleotides: TGTGCCAGCAGTGGACAGGGGGCTACAGATACGCAGTATTTT.

This clonotype came up many times. The rearrangement joins TRBV11-3 to TRBJ2-2; D gene unclear. V gave up 2 bases and J gave up 5 bases, with 15 bases separating them. The CDR3 has 16 amino acids. CDR1 and CDR2 from the germline V gene are SGHNT and YENEEA. The CDR3 DNA sequence: TGTGCCAGCAGCTTAATGCCCAAGCTCCTTACCGGGGAGCTGTTTTTT. Translating it yields CASSLMPKLLTGELFF.

The table lists this clonotype with many counts. The chain is built from TRBV20-1 and TRBJ1-4; TRBD1 matches 7 bases. The CDR3 totals 14 residues. Germline CDR1 is DFQATT and CDR2 is SNEGSKA (reference sequence). The J segment lost 5 bases and the V segment lost 2 bases, leaving 5 bases of the junction unmatched. The CDR3 here is CSARSGQPNEKLFF. CDR3 DNA: TGCAGTGCTAGATCGGGACAGCCGAATGAAAAACTGTTTTTT.

This clonotype was detected many times. V usage is TRBV19 and J usage is TRBJ1-5; D gene unclear. Trimming took off 5 bases at V and 5 bases at J, with 10 bases between the two ends. Germline loops: CDR1 LNHDA, CDR2 SQIVND (reference sequence). The CDR3 has 13 residues. The CDR3 reads CASSSDIYQPQHF. Here the CDR3 DNA reads TGTGCCAGTAGTTCAGACATATATCAGCCCCAGCATTTT.

This clonotype was recorded at least ten times. V is TRBV2 and J is TRBJ2-7; D may be TRBD2 (6 bases). From germline, CDR1 is SNHLY and CDR2 FYNNEI. V was cut by 3 bases and J by 11 bases, with 26 bases left in between. The CDR3 has 16 residues. In DNA, the CDR3 is TGTGCCAGCAGTGAGCTCGGGGGTAGCGCAATCGTCGGGAAGTACTTC. Protein product: CASSELGGSAIVGKYF.

This clonotype was counted many times. V and J are TRBV7-8 and TRBJ2-3; D may be TRBD2 (6 bases). The CDR3 totals 16 residues. The germline V gene has CDR1 SGHVS and CDR2 FQNEAQ. Trimming took 1 base from V and 2 from J, leaving 13 bases between them. In DNA, the CDR3 is TGTGCCAGCAGCTTAGTTTTGGGAGGATCCACAGATACGCAGTATTTT. Encoded protein: CASSLVLGGSTDTQYF.

Many counts were recorded for this clonotype. The chain uses TRBV6-1 and TRBJ2-1; 13 bases agree with TRBD2. The CDR3 consists of 16 residues. Trimming took 6 bases from V and 4 from J; bases not matched to a gene: 6. Germline lookup yields CDR1 MNHNS and CDR2 SASEGT. The CDR3 region has the DNA TGTGCCAGCAGGCACCCGGGACTAGCGGGGTACAATGAGCAGTTCTTC. Its translation is CASRHPGLAGYNEQFF.

This clonotype was counted ten times or more. This CDR3 is CASSLESSGRARRDNEQFF. CDR3 coding DNA: TGTGCCAGCAGCTTAGAGTCTAGCGGGAGGGCCCGGCGTGACAATGAGCAGTTCTTC. This chain uses TRBV7-6 with TRBJ2-1, with 12 bases that match TRBD2. V was clipped by 1 base and J by 5 bases; unmatched bases: 12. The CDR3 contains 19 residues. Germline-derived CDR1 and CDR2 are SGHVS and FNYEAQ.

This clonotype was seen many times. The chain links TRBV11-2 to TRBJ2-7; 8 nucleotides match TRBD2. Germline V gene lookup returns CDR1 SGHAT and CDR2 FQNNGV. V trimming: 5 bases; J trimming: 6 bases; junction bases outside the gene matches: 21. This CDR3 comprises 18 residues. As DNA, the CDR3 is TGTGCCAGCAGCCTATCAATGCAAGGGGCGGGAGGTTCCCGCGAGCAGTACTTC. Translated, it gives CASSLSMQGAGGSREQYF.

Of note for this clonotype: Germline and junction disagree at one end, which may indicate a read error. This chain joins TRBV20-1 and TRBJ2-6, with D possibly being TRBD2 (6 bases). Per the germline V gene, CDR1 is DFQATT and CDR2 is SNEGSKA (reference sequence). The CDR3 extends over 13 amino acids. As DNA, the CDR3 is TGCAGTGCTGCAGGGACTGGGGCCAACGTCCTGGCTTTC. It encodes CSAAGTGANVLAF.

Concerning this clonotype itself: At one boundary the junction diverges from the germline segment, which might be a read error. This chain uses TRBV5-1 with TRBJ2-3; 7 nucleotides align to TRBD2. Germline assignment: CDR1 SGHRS and CDR2 YFSETQ. The CDR3 has 14 amino acids. The CDR3 spells CASCSTSLSDTQYF. The CDR3 DNA sequence: TGTGCCAGCTGCTCGACTAGCCTTTCGGATACGCAGTACTTT.

The table lists this clonotype with many counts. The V gene is TRBV20-1, the J gene TRBJ1-4; D perhaps matches TRBD1 (6 bases). Germline CDR1 and CDR2: DFQATT and SNEGSKA (reference sequence). The length of the CDR3 is 13 residues. The CDR3 loop reads CSLIQGLNEKLFF. For the CDR3, the DNA is TGCAGCCTTATACAGGGCCTTAATGAAAAACTGTTTTTT.

This clonotype was recorded many times. This chain uses TRBV28 with TRBJ2-2, with TRBD1 matching 8 bases. From germline, CDR1 is MDHEN and CDR2 SYDVKM. The CDR3 covers 15 residues. V lost 4 bases and J lost 5; bases outside the gene matches: 6. CDR3 coding DNA: TGTGCCAGCAGTTCCAGGGGGCGCCGGACCGGGGAGCTGTTTTTT. Amino acid sequence: CASSSRGRRTGELFF.